These 23 T cell receptor beta chains came from one sample sequenced in a study of human T cells and chemical hapten exposure. Time point of the sample: patch test 2, 6 weeks after DPC sensitization. Noted treatment: therapeutic diphenylcyclopropenone sensitization with weekly scalp DPC. TCRdb re-analysed the RACE reads in MiXCR, keeping a single row per CDR3 protein. The sample contains tens of thousands of distinct CDR3 sequences, 9.5% to 11% of which appear only once. Material: whole blood, obtained in connection with sensitization to the hapten diphenylcyclopropenone (DPC). These receptors originate from a man in his forties with alopecia areata. Some clones in this sample may be carry-over from other donors' samples.

The chain is built from TRBV27 and TRBJ1-4, with no clear D. Trimming removed 3 bases at V and 6 bases at J, with 8 bases between. The CDR3 loop spans 13 amino acids. The germline CDR1 and CDR2 sequences are MNHEY and SMNVEV (reference sequence). The DNA for the CDR3 is TGTGCCAGCAGTTTTCGTAGCCATGAAAAACTGTTTTTT. It yields the protein CASSFRSHEKLFF.

A few counts support this clonotype. The chain carries TRBV7-9 and TRBJ1-5; the D is unclear. This CDR3 spans 16 amino acids. The V and J ends lost 3 bases and 3 bases respectively, with 15 bases between them. In germline, CDR1 is SEHNR, CDR2 FQNEAQ (reference sequence). CDR3 nucleotides: TGTGCCAGCAGCTTCGGAACCGGAGGGTACAATCAGCCCCAGCATTTT. Amino acid sequence: CASSFGTGGYNQPQHF.

This clonotype was found a few times. CDR3 region: CASSFSGGRVGFSYNEQFF. As DNA, the CDR3 is TGTGCCAGCAGTTTTTCCGGCGGGAGGGTCGGGTTCTCCTACAATGAGCAGTTCTTC. The chain uses TRBV28 and TRBJ2-1; the match to TRBD2 covers 9 bases. The CDR3 covers 19 residues. Germline values: CDR1 MDHEN, CDR2 SYDVKM. The J segment lost 0 bases and the V segment lost 3 bases, leaving 12 bases of the junction unmatched.

The chain combines TRBV7-2 with TRBJ2-5; 12 nucleotides agree with TRBD2. The ends lost 1 base at V and 1 base at J; junction bases unmatched: 4. This CDR3 is 17 amino acids long. Germline CDR1 SGHTA, CDR2 FQGNSA. CDR3 residues: CASSLVASGRGQETQYF. The CDR3 DNA follows: TGTGCCAGCAGCTTAGTCGCTAGCGGGAGGGGCCAAGAGACCCAGTACTTC.

This chain links TRBV28 with TRBJ2-7; D uncertain. Germline lookup yields CDR1 MDHEN and CDR2 SYDVKM. The V and J ends lost 6 bases and 5 bases respectively, with 11 bases between them. The CDR3 has 12 residues. CDR3 in amino acids: CASSTFVHEQYF. CDR3 sequence (DNA): TGTGCCAGCAGCACCTTTGTCCACGAGCAGTACTTC.

J is TRBJ2-5 and V is TRBV2; D possibly uses TRBD1 or TRBD2 (5 bases each). Trimming took 6 bases from V and 1 from J, leaving 9 bases between them. The CDR3 sequence is 13 residues long. CDR1 SNHLY and CDR2 FYNNEI come from the germline V gene. DNA for the CDR3: TGTGCCAGCAGGGGACGGCTCCAAGAGACCCAGTACTTC. Translating gives CASRGRLQETQYF.

The gene calls are TRBV6-2 or TRBV6-3 and TRBJ2-2; D gene ambiguous. CDR1 and CDR2 (germline): MNHEY, SVGEGT. With 7 bases removed from V and 1 base from J, the gap between germline ends came to 10 bases. The CDR3 contains 14 residues. As DNA, the CDR3 is TGTGCCAGCAATGAAAGACAGAACACCGGGGAGCTGTTTTTT. Encoded protein: CASNERQNTGELFF.

This clonotype occurred many times. This chain links TRBV29-1 with TRBJ1-5; a weak D match, TRBD1 (6 bases). V was cut by 6 bases and J by 6 bases, with 15 bases left in between. Germline CDR1 and CDR2: SQVTM and ANQGSEA. CDR3 length: 13 residues. Written as DNA, the CDR3 is TGCAGCGTCGAGGGGGGGCTGGGTCAGCCCCAGCATTTT. Translating gives CSVEGGLGQPQHF.

This clonotype was observed at least ten times. The DNA of the CDR3 is TGTGCCAGCAGTGTGAAGTACGAGCAGTACTTC. This gives the protein CASSVKYEQYF. The gene calls are TRBV28 and TRBJ2-7; D not resolved. This CDR3 is built from 11 residues. V lost 5 bases and J 4 bases, leaving 6 bases between the germline ends. Germline V gives CDR1 MDHEN, CDR2 SYDVKM. Full variable domain (remainder filled in from reference TRBV28 and TRBJ2-7): DVKVTQSSRYLVKRTGEKVFLECVQDMDHENMFWYRQDPGLGLRLIYFSYDVKMKEKGDIPEGYSVSREKKERFSLILESASTNQTSMYLCASSVKYEQYFGPGTRLTVT.

The sample holds a few counts of this clonotype. The V gene is TRBV6-5, the J gene TRBJ1-2; D is uncertain. In germline, CDR1 is MNHEY, CDR2 SVGAGI. The CDR3 has 15 residues. Trimming stripped 0 bases from V and 3 bases from J, with 11 bases between. The CDR3 here is CASSYSFTEYYGYTF. The CDR3 bases are TGTGCCAGCAGTTACTCTTTTACAGAATACTATGGCTACACCTTC.

This chain uses TRBV6-2 or TRBV6-3 with TRBJ2-1, with 11 bases fitting TRBD2. Losses at the gene ends were 6 bases for V and 8 bases for J; bases not matched to a gene: 6. The CDR3 spans 14 residues. CDR1 and CDR2 from the germline V gene are MNHEY and SVGEGT. The CDR3 DNA follows: TGTGCCAGCAGCTCGACTAGCGGGACCGATGAGCAGTTCTTC. It codes for CASSSTSGTDEQFF.

The gene calls are TRBV6-6 and TRBJ2-5, with a tentative D call TRBD2 (6 bases). V was cut by 1 base and J by 2 bases, with 11 bases left in between. The CDR3 length is 15 residues. Germline CDR1 reads MNHNY; CDR2 reads SVGAGI (reference sequence). The CDR3 here is CASSYLGGPQETQYF. The DNA of the CDR3 is TGTGCCAGCAGTTACTTAGGAGGGCCACAAGAGACCCAGTACTTC.

This chain connects TRBV10-3 to TRBJ2-3; 9 bases agree with TRBD2. Germline V gene lookup returns CDR1 ENHRY and CDR2 SYGVKD. This CDR3 has 14 residues. The J segment lost 1 base and the V segment lost 6 bases, leaving 2 bases of the junction unmatched. CDR3 sequence (DNA): TGTGCCATCAGCCGACTAGCGGGCACAGATACGCAGTATTTT. Translating it yields CAISRLAGTDTQYF.

This clonotype was seen a few times. The chain recombines TRBV12-3 or TRBV12-4 with TRBJ2-3, with 7 bases aligning to TRBD2. The trim removed 6 bases at V and 2 bases at J, leaving 11 bases unmatched. This CDR3 is 16 amino acids long. The CDR3 is CASSHPNGGTTDTQYF. The CDR3 coding sequence is TGTGCCAGCAGCCACCCAAACGGGGGGACCACAGATACGCAGTATTTT.

In its sample, this clonotype was seen a few times. The chain joins TRBV7-2 to TRBJ2-7; perhaps TRBD1 as D (7 bases). Germline V gene sequence: CDR1 SGHTA, CDR2 FQGNSA. Trimming cost V 1 base and J 6 bases, with 13 bases left between them. The CDR3 has 14 residues. CDR3: CASSLGGTVREQYF. As DNA, the CDR3 is TGTGCCAGCAGCTTAGGCGGGACAGTTCGCGAGCAGTACTTC.

CDR3 region: CATSGTRQGYYEQYF. CDR3 bases: TGTGCCACCAGCGGCACGCGTCAGGGGTACTACGAGCAGTACTTC. This rearrangement joins TRBV15 to TRBJ2-7; TRBD1 might be the D (6 bases). Germline-derived CDR1 and CDR2 are LNHNV and YYDKDF (reference sequence). V was pared by 5 bases and J by 3 bases, with 17 bases between. The CDR3 is 15 amino acids.

This clonotype showed up just a few times. The rearrangement uses TRBV6-2 or TRBV6-3 and TRBJ2-2; D not resolved. The CDR3 consists of 14 residues. V lost 2 bases and J lost 5, with 9 bases in between. CDR1 and CDR2 from the germline V gene are MNHEY and SVGEGT. The CDR3: CASSYGAETGELFF. CDR3 nucleotide sequence: TGTGCCAGCAGTTACGGTGCGGAGACCGGGGAGCTGTTTTTT.

The chain has TRBV7-2 and TRBJ1-1; D not resolved. The CDR3 contains 15 residues. CDR1 is SGHTA, CDR2 FQGNSA, per germline. V shed 7 bases and J shed 0 bases, with 15 bases lying between them. The CDR3, as DNA: TGTGCCAGCACCCGTCTGAGGGCTATGAACACTGAAGCTTTCTTT. Protein: CASTRLRAMNTEAFF. The complete variable domain, with remaining parts taken from reference TRBV7-2 and TRBJ1-1, reads GAGVSQSPSNKVTEKGKDVELRCDPISGHTALYWYRQSLGQGLEFLIYFQGNSAPDKSGLPSDRFSAERTGGSVSTLTIQRTQQEDSAVYLCASTRLRAMNTEAFFGQGTRLTVV.

This clonotype has only a few counts. The V and J genes are TRBV10-3 and TRBJ2-5; TRBD1 is a possible D gene (5 bases). V was trimmed by 2 bases and J by 5 bases, leaving 12 bases between them. This CDR3 comprises 14 residues. CDR1 ENHRY and CDR2 SYGVKD come from the germline V gene. This CDR3 is CAISEGQGRETQYF. In DNA form, the CDR3 reads TGTGCCATCAGTGAGGGCCAGGGCCGGGAGACCCAGTACTTC.

Note on this clonotype: A much larger clone differs by one base, so this may be a read error. V gene TRBV20-1 combines with J gene TRBJ2-4, with D maybe TRBD2 (5 bases). CDR1 is DFQATT, CDR2 SNEGSKA, per germline (reference sequence). The V gene lost 0 bases and the J gene lost 0 bases, with 21 bases spanning the gap. The CDR3 consists of 19 residues. The CDR3 bases are TGCAGTGCTAGAGATCTTGAAAGGGTGGGGAGTATAGCCAAAAACATTCAGTACTTC. Translating it yields CSARDLERVGSIAKNIQYF.

The V gene is TRBV9, the J gene TRBJ1-3; 10 bases are a match to TRBD1. The germline V gene has CDR1 SGDLS and CDR2 YYNGEE. J gave up 2 bases and V 4 bases, and 3 bases lay outside the gene matches. This CDR3 has 15 amino acids. CDR3 DNA sequence: TGTGCCAGCAGCTCTGGACAGGGGGCTGGAAACACCATATATTTT. This encodes CASSSGQGAGNTIYF.

This chain connects TRBV23-1 to TRBJ2-7; 9 nucleotides agree with TRBD2. TRBV23-1 is filed as an ORF, its function uncertain. Trimming at V came to 8 bases and at J to 5 bases, leaving 10 bases not matched to a gene. This CDR3 is built from 14 residues. This CDR3 is CASVRVAGADEQYV. CDR3 DNA: TGCGCCAGCGTACGGGTAGCGGGAGCTGACGAGCAGTACGTC.

CDR3 region: CASSFDPPFGDEQYF. The CDR3 DNA sequence: TGTGCCAGCAGCTTTGACCCGCCTTTCGGTGACGAGCAGTACTTC. J is TRBJ2-7 and V is TRBV5-4; D not resolved. The CDR3 covers 15 residues. Per the germline V gene, CDR1 is SGHNT and CDR2 is YYREEE (reference sequence). Between the trimmed V and J ends, which lost 2 bases and 5 bases, there was a span of 17 bases. The full variable domain, in which reference TRBV5-4 and TRBJ2-7 provide the parts outside the CDR3, is ETGVTQSPTHLIKTRGQQVTLRCSSQSGHNTVSWYQQALGQGPQFIFQYYREEENGRGNFPPRFSGLQFPNYSSELNVNALELDDSALYLCASSFDPPFGDEQYFGPGTRLTVT.